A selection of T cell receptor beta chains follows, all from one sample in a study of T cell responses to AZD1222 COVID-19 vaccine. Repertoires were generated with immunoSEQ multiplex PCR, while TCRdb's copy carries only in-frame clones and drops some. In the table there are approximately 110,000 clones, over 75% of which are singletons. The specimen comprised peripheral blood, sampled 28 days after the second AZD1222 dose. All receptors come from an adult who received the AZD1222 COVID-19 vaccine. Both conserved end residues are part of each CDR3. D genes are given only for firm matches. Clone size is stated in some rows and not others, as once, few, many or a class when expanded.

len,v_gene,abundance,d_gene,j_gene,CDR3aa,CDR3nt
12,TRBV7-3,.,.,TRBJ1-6,CASSLMGSPLHF,TGTGCCAGCAGCTTAATGGGCTCACCCCTCCACTTT
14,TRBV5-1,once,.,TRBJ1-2,CASGQWGANYGYTF,TGCGCCAGCGGGCAGTGGGGGGCGAACTATGGCTACACCTTC
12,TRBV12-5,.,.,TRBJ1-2,CASGSLRGGYTF,TGTGCTAGTGGTTCCCTTAGGGGAGGCTACACCTTC
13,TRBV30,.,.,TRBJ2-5,CAWSVPSRETQYF,TGTGCCTGGAGTGTACCCAGCCGAGAGACCCAGTACTTC
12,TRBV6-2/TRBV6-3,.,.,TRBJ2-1,CASSMDYNEQFF,TGTGCCAGCAGTATGGATTACAATGAGCAGTTCTTC
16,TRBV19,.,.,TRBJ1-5,CASSIRARDSNQPQHF,TGTGCCAGTAGTATACGGGCGCGAGATAGCAATCAGCCCCAGCATTTT
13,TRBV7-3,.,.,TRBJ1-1,CASSSQEGTEAFF,TGTGCCAGCAGCTCTCAGGAGGGGACTGAAGCTTTCTTT
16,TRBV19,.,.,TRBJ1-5,CASRELTVEGNQPQHF,TGTGCCAGTAGGGAGCTGACAGTTGAGGGTAATCAGCCCCAGCATTTT
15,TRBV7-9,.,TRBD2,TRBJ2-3,CASSAAGDSTDTQYF,TGTGCCAGCAGCGCAGCGGGGGATTCCACAGATACGCAGTATTTT
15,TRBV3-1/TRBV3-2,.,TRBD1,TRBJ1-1,CASSQGRQGNTEAFF,TGTGCCAGCAGCCAAGGTCGACAGGGAAACACTGAAGCTTTCTTT
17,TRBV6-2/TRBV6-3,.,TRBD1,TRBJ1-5,CASSYKDRGLLYQPQHF,TGTGCCAGCAGTTATAAGGACAGGGGGCTCCTTTATCAGCCCCAGCATTTT
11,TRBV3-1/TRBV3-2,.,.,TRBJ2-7,CASSPRKEQYF,TGTGCCAGCAGCCCCAGGAAGGAGCAGTACTTC
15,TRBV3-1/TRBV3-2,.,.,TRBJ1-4,CASSQDFATNEKLFF,TGTGCCAGCAGCCAAGATTTCGCAACTAATGAAAAACTGTTTTTT
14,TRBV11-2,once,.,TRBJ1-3,CASSIQGSGNTIYF,TGTGCCAGCAGCATCCAGGGCTCTGGAAACACCATATATTTT
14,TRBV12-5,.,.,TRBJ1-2,CASGLVDDPNGYTF,TGTGCTAGTGGTTTGGTAGACGATCCCAATGGCTACACCTTC
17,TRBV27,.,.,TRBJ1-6,CASSSYSGGASASPLHF,TGTGCCAGCAGTTCCTACAGTGGGGGGGCGTCCGCTTCACCCCTCCACTTT
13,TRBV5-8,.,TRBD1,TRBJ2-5,CASSRDSEETQYF,TGTGCCAGCAGCCGGGACAGTGAAGAGACCCAGTACTTC
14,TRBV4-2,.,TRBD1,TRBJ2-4,CASSQDTGELIQYF,TGTGCCAGCAGCCAAGATACAGGGGAACTCATTCAGTACTTC
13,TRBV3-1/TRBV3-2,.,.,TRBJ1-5,CASSQDLSQPQHF,TGTGCCAGCAGCCAAGACTTGAGTCAGCCCCAGCATTTT
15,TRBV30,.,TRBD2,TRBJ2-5,CAWSVIAGVQETQYF,TGTGCCTGGAGTGTAATAGCGGGGGTACAAGAGACCCAGTACTTC
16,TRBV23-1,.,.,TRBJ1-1,CASSQSSGEGNTEAFF,TGCGCCAGCAGTCAATCTTCCGGCGAGGGGAACACTGAAGCTTTCTTT
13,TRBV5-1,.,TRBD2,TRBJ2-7,CASSAGGRYEQYF,TGCGCCAGCAGCGCGGGGGGCCGGTACGAGCAGTACTTC
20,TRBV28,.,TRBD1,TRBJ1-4,CASSLVFDRGRTSTNEKLFF,TGTGCCAGCAGTCTGGTTTTCGACAGGGGGCGAACGTCAACTAATGAAAAACTGTTTTTT